This paragraph covers one T cell receptor beta chain sequence. Antigen unknown. This entry belongs to a study of cytomegalovirus exposure and HLA in healthy donors. This CDR3 is built from 15 residues. Germline CDR1 SGHNT, CDR2 YYREEE (reference sequence). V dropped 4 bases and J dropped 2; count of bases not matched to a gene: 6. Study observations and caveats: For most TCR sequences rarity was the rule, although some public TCRs occurred in many donors. Cytomegalovirus-associated status was assigned to 150 to 200 TCR beta chains.

TCRdb's copy holds only in-frame clones and misses some; the assay was immunoSEQ multiplex PCR. The sample carries 130,000 or so clones, 70% to 90% recorded once. The chain joins TRBV5-4 to TRBJ2-7, with 10 positions matching TRBD2. The source is a woman under 30 in good health and CMV-seronegative. The sequencing input was PBMCs. CDR3 nucleotides: TGTGCCAGCAGCGCGCTAGCGGGAGAGACCTACGAGCAGTACTTC. Translation gives CASSALAGETYEQYF.